A single TCR beta chain is shown here with its context. Its antigen is still unknown. The CDR3 loop spans 14 amino acids. Trimming cost V 2 bases and J 4 bases, with 11 bases left between them. The germline V gene encodes CDR1 MNHEY and CDR2 SVGAGI. This sample was included in a study of radiation and T cells in renal cell carcinoma. Findings and limits, study-wide: Top tumor clonotypes rose in blood 2 weeks post-radiation, then contracted.

The time point was: blood 4 weeks post-SBRT, at nephrectomy. Documented treatment: 15 Gy SBRT to primary tumor, nephrectomy 4 weeks later. After SBRT, blood was collected at 2 and 4 weeks, plus baseline. The tumor was a clear cell renal cell carcinoma. Clones were sequenced by immunoSEQ multiplex PCR, and TCRdb holds only the in-frame ones, with some missing. The table records 150,000 to 200,000 clones, 88% of them present only once. The chain is built from TRBV6-5 and TRBJ2-5, with a weak D call TRBD1 (7 bases). This clonotype was obtained from a woman between 45 and 60 years old with renal cell carcinoma. The material was blood, obtained from a patient whose treatment included radiotherapy and nephrectomy. Here the CDR3 DNA reads TGTGCCAGCAGTTACCCAGGGGGAGGAGAGACCCAGTACTTC. As protein: CASSYPGGGETQYF.